The 20 T cell receptor beta chains given below trace back to one sample, sequenced in a study of molecular identifiers for immune sequencing clone quantification. MiXCR, applied by TCRdb to the PCR reads, yields one record per CDR3 protein. Of around 480,000 distinct CDR3 sequences in the sample, around 25% were seen once. The sample comprised naive CD8+ T cells from blood, with Jurkat cell RNA spiked in. Described subset: FACS-sorted CD8+CD4-CCR7+CD45RA+ naive T cells. Receptors originate from a human donor in good health. Some libraries in this study had Jurkat cell RNA spiked in.

This chain joins TRBV4-1 and TRBJ2-2, with TRBD2 as a possible D gene (6 bases). The CDR3 extends over 18 amino acids. The germline CDR1 and CDR2 sequences are MGHRA and YSYEKL. V dropped 0 bases and J dropped 4 bases, with 18 bases sitting between them. The CDR3 reads CASSQERTGGPFTGELFF. Here the CDR3 DNA reads TGCGCCAGCAGCCAAGAAAGGACCGGAGGGCCGTTCACCGGGGAGCTGTTTTTT.

This chain connects TRBV7-9 to TRBJ2-1; D call uncertain. Per the germline V gene, CDR1 is SEHNR and CDR2 is FQNEAQ (reference sequence). CDR3 length equals 13 residues. Deletions cut 4 bases from V and 10 bases from J, with 14 bases between. This CDR3 is CASSSEDHQEQFF. CDR3 sequence (DNA): TGTGCCAGCAGCTCAGAGGACCACCAAGAGCAGTTCTTC.

This clonotype has a count of ten or more. The chain combines TRBV29-1 with TRBJ1-2, with 8 bases matching TRBD1. After removal of 2 bases from V and 7 bases from J, the junction contained 3 bases not matched to a gene. CDR3 length: 12 amino acids. Germline CDR1 and CDR2: SQVTM and ANQGSEA. CDR3 in amino acids: CSVEPRGPGYTF. The CDR3 region has the DNA TGCAGCGTTGAACCCAGGGGGCCTGGCTACACCTTC.

This clonotype was detected ten times or more. The rearrangement links TRBV6-1 to TRBJ2-7; perhaps TRBD1 as D (5 bases). Germline lookup yields CDR1 MNHNS and CDR2 SASEGT. There are 12 residues in the CDR3. V lost 2 bases and J lost 7, with 9 bases in between. CDR3 amino acids: CASSEWGLEQYF. CDR3 in DNA: TGTGCCAGCAGTGAATGGGGCCTTGAGCAGTACTTC.

Only a few counts were recorded for this clonotype. This chain uses TRBV20-1 with TRBJ1-2; D gene uncertain. The ends were cut back, 6 bases at V and 1 base at J, with 15 bases in the middle. The CDR3 consists of 14 residues. Germline lookup yields CDR1 DFQATT and CDR2 SNEGSKA (reference sequence). CDR3 residues: CSAERAGVNYGYTF. The DNA of the CDR3 is TGCAGTGCCGAGAGGGCAGGCGTTAACTATGGCTACACCTTC.

There are a few counts of this clonotype. The chain uses TRBV12-3 or TRBV12-4 and TRBJ1-1; tentatively, D is TRBD1 (6 bases). The CDR3 consists of 15 residues. Trimming removed 6 bases at V and 3 bases at J, with 17 bases between. Written as DNA, the CDR3 is TGTGCCAGCAGCTACGGACTATCAGGGGACACTGAAGCTTTCTTT. Translating gives CASSYGLSGDTEAFF.

The sample holds one count of this clonotype. One end of the junction varies from germline; a read error may be responsible. The chain has TRBV27 and TRBJ1-3; no reliable D call. CDR3 size: 15 residues. CDR1 is MNHEY, CDR2 SMNVEV, per germline (reference sequence). CDR3 nucleotides: TGTGCCAGCAGCCCTAGCCCCGTCTCTGGAAACATCATATATTTT. Protein sequence: CASSPSPVSGNIIYF.

The gene calls are TRBV27 and TRBJ1-2, with D perhaps matching TRBD1 (6 bases). The CDR3 totals 15 residues. V dropped 4 bases and J dropped 8 bases, with 20 bases sitting between them. Per the germline V gene, CDR1 is MNHEY and CDR2 is SMNVEV (reference sequence). For the CDR3, the DNA is TGTGCCAGCAGTTCCCGAAACAGGGCGGAAAGGGGCTACACCTTC. This sequence encodes CASSSRNRAERGYTF.

The table lists this clonotype with many counts. The rearrangement joins TRBV7-2 to TRBJ2-3, with 11 bases aligning to TRBD2. The CDR3 runs to 16 residues. Germline-derived CDR1 and CDR2 are SGHTA and FQGNSA. J gave up 4 bases and V 3 bases, and 6 bases lay outside the gene matches. The CDR3 nucleotides read TGTGCCAGCAGCTTGCTAGCGGGGGGCCATCCAGATACGCAGTATTTT. This codes for CASSLLAGGHPDTQYF.

This clonotype was detected only a few times. CDR3 in amino acids: CASSVDRGLAVQETQYF. CDR3 in DNA: TGTGCCAGCAGCGTAGACCGGGGACTAGCGGTACAAGAGACCCAGTACTTC. This chain links TRBV9 with TRBJ2-5; 11 nucleotides agree with TRBD2. V lost 0 bases, J lost 2 bases, and 6 bases stayed unmatched. Germline values: CDR1 SGDLS, CDR2 YYNGEE. The CDR3 totals 17 residues.

This clonotype was counted many times. The rearrangement uses TRBV4-1 and TRBJ2-7, with TRBD2 matching 12 bases. This CDR3 has 16 amino acids. CDR1 is MGHRA and CDR2 is YSYEKL in the germline V gene. The trim removed 3 bases at V and 6 bases at J, leaving 9 bases unmatched. The CDR3 reads CASSQYLAGGVGEQYF. DNA for the CDR3: TGCGCCAGCAGCCAGTACCTAGCGGGAGGGGTAGGCGAGCAGTACTTC.

A remark on this clonotype: A much larger clone differs by one base, so this may be a read error. The chain joins TRBV5-1 to TRBJ2-7; D is undetermined. This CDR3 region has 16 residues. Per the germline V gene, CDR1 is SGHRS and CDR2 is YFSETQ. The CDR3 region has the DNA TGCGCCAACAGCACCCTACCGACGGAGAGCTCCTACGAGCAGTACTTC. This sequence encodes CANSTLPTESSYEQYF. The full variable domain, its missing parts supplied by reference TRBV5-1 and TRBJ2-7, is KAGVTQTPRYLIKTRGQQVTLSCSPISGHRSVSWYQQTPGQGLQFLFEYFSETQRNKGNFPGRFSGRQFSNSRSEMNVSTLELGDSALYLCANSTLPTESSYEQYFGPGTRLTVT.

As regards this clonotype: This may be a read error, as it is one base from a much larger clone. The chain uses TRBV14 and TRBJ2-7; 12 bases are shared with TRBD1. This CDR3 is 17 amino acids long. Germline V gene data show CDR1 as SGHDN and CDR2 as FVKESK. The V and J ends lost 4 bases and 5 bases, in that order; junction bases with no gene match: 12. In DNA form, the CDR3 reads TGTGCCAGCAGCCGAGATCGTTTCGGGACAGGGGGCAACGAGCAGTACTTC. This translates into CASSRDRFGTGGNEQYF.

This clonotype was picked up many times. The chain is built from TRBV29-1 and TRBJ1-2; no reliable D call. The CDR3 runs 11 residues. With 7 bases removed from V and 7 bases from J, the gap between germline ends came to 13 bases. Germline V gives CDR1 SQVTM, CDR2 ANQGSEA. This CDR3 reads CSAALASGYTF. Written as DNA, the CDR3 is TGCAGCGCCGCGCTTGCGTCTGGCTACACCTTC.

This rearrangement joins TRBV25-1 to TRBJ2-3; D is possibly TRBD1 (6 bases). Germline loops: CDR1 MGHDK, CDR2 SYGVNS. Between the trimmed V and J ends, which lost 3 bases and 1 base, there was a span of 11 bases. CDR3 size: 15 residues. CDR3 coding DNA: TGTGCCAGCAGTGACCGGACAGCCCGCACAGATACGCAGTATTTT. Protein: CASSDRTARTDTQYF.

This clonotype was observed a few times. V usage is TRBV2 and J usage is TRBJ2-1; D is perhaps TRBD1 (6 bases). The V end was cut by 0 bases, the J end by 6 bases, with 6 bases between. This CDR3 is built from 13 residues. Germline values: CDR1 SNHLY, CDR2 FYNNEI. The CDR3 DNA reads as TGTGCCAGCAGTGAAGCAGGGGGCAATGAGCAGTTCTTC. Translation gives CASSEAGGNEQFF. The full variable domain, its missing parts supplied by reference TRBV2 and TRBJ2-1, is EPEVTQTPSHQVTQMGQEVILRCVPISNHLYFYWYRQILGQKVEFLVSFYNNEISEKSEIFDDQFSVERPDGSNFTLKIRSTKLEDSAMYFCASSEAGGNEQFFGPGTRLTVL.

This clonotype was observed a few times. The chain joins TRBV6-6 to TRBJ2-1; 10 nucleotides align to TRBD1. V gave up 6 bases and J gave up 5 bases; unmatched junction bases: 7. Germline lookup yields CDR1 MNHNY and CDR2 SVGAGI (reference sequence). This CDR3 spans 15 amino acids. CDR3: CASRLTGGWDNEQFF. The DNA of the CDR3 is TGTGCCAGCAGATTGACAGGGGGCTGGGACAATGAGCAGTTCTTC.

A note on this clonotype: This could be a read error, since a much larger clone is one nucleotide away. The chain carries TRBV6-6 and TRBJ2-3; D unclear. V lost 8 bases, J lost 2 bases, and 14 bases lay in between. Germline V gene lookup returns CDR1 MNHNY and CDR2 SVGAGI (reference sequence). The CDR3 loop spans 14 amino acids. CDR3 sequence: CASGPTTITDTQYF. The CDR3 DNA is TGTGCCAGCGGTCCCACTACTATCACAGATACGCAGTATTTT.

The chain carries TRBV6-1 and TRBJ2-7; D might be TRBD2 (6 bases). The CDR3 extends over 17 amino acids. V lost 2 bases and J 3 bases, leaving 20 bases between the germline ends. From germline, CDR1 is MNHNS and CDR2 SASEGT. The CDR3 nucleotides are TGTGCCAGCAGTGAATTAGCTGGAGACGGGGGACTCTACGAGCAGTACTTC. This sequence encodes CASSELAGDGGLYEQYF.

The chain employs TRBV9 and TRBJ2-3; 11 bases match TRBD2. The CDR3 sequence is 15 residues long. Trimming removed 4 bases from V and 2 bases from J; junction bases left unmatched: 3. In germline, CDR1 is SGDLS, CDR2 YYNGEE. This CDR3 reads CASSPSGGPTDTQYF. The CDR3 region has the DNA TGTGCCAGCAGCCCTAGCGGGGGGCCCACAGATACGCAGTATTTT.